This entry lists 5 T cell receptor beta chains sequenced from one sample in a study of blood T cell repertoires in COVID-19. The method was immunoSEQ multiplex PCR; TCRdb's version includes in-frame clones alone and lacks a portion of them. The table has roughly 100,000 clones, about 87% seen once. The sample consisted of peripheral blood. The receptors derive from a man aged 45 to 65 with active or convalescent COVID-19.

V and J are TRBV7-2 and TRBJ2-7; 8 positions match TRBD2. CDR3 size: 13 residues. After removal of 4 bases from V and 5 bases from J, the junction contained 4 bases not matched to a gene. Per germline, CDR1 SGHTA and CDR2 FQGNSA. DNA of the CDR3: TGTGCCAGCAGCTCCCCCGGGGGGGACGAGCAGTACTTC. This codes for CASSSPGGDEQYF.

J is TRBJ1-6 and V is TRBV11-2; D possibly corresponds to TRBD1 (6 bases). The CDR3 consists of 15 residues. Germline V gene data show CDR1 as SGHAT and CDR2 as FQNNGV. The V gene lost 3 bases and the J gene lost 10 bases, with 16 bases spanning the gap. Here the CDR3 DNA reads TGTGCCAGCAGCTTTTACAGGGAGGGGAACTCACCCCTCCACTTT. Translated: CASSFYREGNSPLHF. Complete variable domain (other parts from reference TRBV11-2 and TRBJ1-6): EAGVAQSPRYKIIEKRQSVAFWCNPISGHATLYWYQQILGQGPKLLIQFQNNGVVDDSQLPKDRFSAERLKGVDSTLKIQPAKLEDSAVYLCASSFYREGNSPLHFGNGTRLTVT.

This clone was observed once. J is TRBJ1-3 and V is TRBV15; D might be TRBD1 (6 bases). Trimming cost V 3 bases and J 4 bases, with 16 bases left between them. Germline CDR1 LNHNV, CDR2 YYDKDF (reference sequence). This CDR3 has 16 residues. CDR3 coding DNA: TGTGCCACCAGCAGGGATCGAGGGGGTCCCGGAAACACCATATATTTT. Protein sequence: CATSRDRGGPGNTIYF. Full variable domain (missing parts from reference TRBV15 and TRBJ1-3): DAMVIQNPRYQVTQFGKPVTLSCSQTLNHNVMYWYQQKSSQAPKLLFHYYDKDFNNEADTPDNFQSRRPNTSFCFLDIRSPGLGDTAMYLCATSRDRGGPGNTIYFGEGSWLTVV.

The chain carries TRBV2 and TRBJ2-5; TRBD2 aligns across 12 bases. V lost 2 bases, J lost 5 bases, and 3 bases stayed unmatched. Germline values: CDR1 SNHLY, CDR2 FYNNEI. This CDR3 has 15 amino acids. The CDR3 sequence is CASSEPSGGAETQYF. CDR3 sequence (DNA): TGTGCCAGCAGTGAACCTAGCGGGGGGGCTGAGACCCAGTACTTC. The full variable domain, with the rest looked up from reference TRBV2 and TRBJ2-5, is EPEVTQTPSHQVTQMGQEVILRCVPISNHLYFYWYRQILGQKVEFLVSFYNNEISEKSEIFDDQFSVERPDGSNFTLKIRSTKLEDSAMYFCASSEPSGGAETQYFGPGTRLLVL.

The chain employs TRBV18 and TRBJ1-6; D not resolved. Trimming cost V 4 bases and J 9 bases, with 13 bases left between them. The CDR3 consists of 14 residues. Germline V gives CDR1 KGHSH, CDR2 LQKENI. This chain's CDR3 is CASSQDSRGSPLHF. The CDR3 DNA reads TGTGCCAGCTCACAGGACTCACGGGGTTCACCCCTCCACTTT.